Each of the 28 T cell receptor beta chains below was sequenced from the same sample in a study of shared clonotypes between healthy human individuals (dated by TCRdb to between 2020 and 2021). Library preparation employed the immunoSEQ multiplex PCR assay. As stored in TCRdb, this immuneACCESS dataset retains in-frame rearrangements with V and J assigned. A fraction of the clones does not appear; measured against another copy, unresolved V genes explain less than half of the discrepancy, and the remainder lacks a known reason. The sample has around 2.3 million clones on record, about 94% of them singletons. Clones ranked in the top ten supply 0.1% to 0.15% of the sample. Sequencing was carried out using naive CD4+ T cells sorted from blood. According to the study, the label for this sample's cell subset or site signals: CD45RA+ positively selected. These TCRs come from a man younger than 35 in good health.

The genes are TRBV6-6 and TRBJ1-5; D is ambiguous. The V gene lost 2 bases and the J gene lost 7 bases, with 12 bases spanning the gap. The CDR3 is made up of 14 amino acids. From germline, CDR1 is MNHNY and CDR2 SVGAGI (reference sequence). CDR3 bases: TGTGCCAGCAGTTACGAGGTCTTTGGACAGCCCCAGCATTTT. The encoded protein is CASSYEVFGQPQHF.

V is TRBV7-6 and J is TRBJ1-1, with D possibly matching TRBD1 (6 bases). Germline V gene data show CDR1 as SGHVS and CDR2 as FNYEAQ. V gave up 5 bases and J gave up 8 bases, with 15 bases separating them. This CDR3 has 13 amino acids. The CDR3 protein is CASSRGGAREAFF. The CDR3 DNA is TGTGCCAGCAGCCGGGGGGGGGCGAGAGAAGCTTTCTTT.

This sequence joins TRBV5-1 and TRBJ1-1; perhaps TRBD1 as D (6 bases). The CDR3 has 14 residues. CDR1 is SGHRS, CDR2 YFSETQ, per germline. The V end lost 4 bases, the J end lost 3 bases, and 13 bases lay between the germline ends. This chain's CDR3 is CASSPEGGYTEAFF. The CDR3 DNA reads TGCGCCAGCAGCCCGGAAGGGGGATACACTGAAGCTTTCTTT.

The chain employs TRBV6-5 and TRBJ1-4, with 8 bases matching TRBD1. The V segment lost 6 bases and the J segment 13 bases; nucleotides outside the gene matches: 13. Germline V gives CDR1 MNHEY, CDR2 SVGAGI. The CDR3 runs 14 residues. CDR3 in DNA: TGTGCCAGCAGCCGGACAGGGACTAATGAGGGACTGTTTTTT. Protein product: CASSRTGTNEGLFF.

As for this clone: The same CDR3 arises from other DNA sequences in this sample as well. The gene calls are TRBV18 and TRBJ2-2, with D unresolved. The CDR3 sequence is 14 residues long. V was cut by 2 bases and J by 3 bases, with 7 bases left in between. The V gene's germline CDR1 is KGHSH and CDR2 LQKENI. As DNA, the CDR3 is TGTGCCAGCTCACCAGGTTCCGACACCGGGGAGCTGTTTTTT. Translated, it gives CASSPGSDTGELFF.

The V call is TRBV2, the J call TRBJ1-6, with 11 positions matching TRBD1. This CDR3 contains 15 residues. The V and J ends lost 6 bases and 7 bases, in that order; junction bases with no gene match: 5. Germline CDR1 is SNHLY and CDR2 is FYNNEI. As DNA, the CDR3 is TGTGCCAGCAGGGGGACAGGGGGGGCAAATTCACCCCTCCACTTT. Its protein product is CASRGTGGANSPLHF.

The V gene is TRBV30, the J gene TRBJ1-2; D uncertain. The germline gives CDR1 GTSNPN, CDR2 SVGIG (reference sequence). CDR3 length equals 12 residues. V lost 1 base and J lost 6, with 9 bases in between. CDR3 sequence: CAWSALLDGYTF. Here the CDR3 DNA reads TGTGCCTGGAGTGCCCTTCTGGATGGCTACACCTTC. The entire variable domain, with the rest obtained from reference TRBV30 and TRBJ1-2, is as follows: SQTIHQWPATLVQPVGSPLSLECTVEGTSNPNLYWYRQAAGRGLQLLFYSVGIGQISSEVPQNLSASRPQDRQFILSSKKLLLSDSGFYLCAWSALLDGYTFGSGTRLTVV.

The chain links TRBV5-1 to TRBJ1-1; maybe TRBD1 (5 bases). The V end was cut by 0 bases, the J end by 5 bases, with 11 bases between. The CDR3 spans 14 residues. Per the germline V gene, CDR1 is SGHRS and CDR2 is YFSETQ. The CDR3 loop is CASSLDGGRTEAFF. The CDR3 DNA reads TGCGCCAGCAGCTTGGACGGGGGTAGGACTGAAGCTTTCTTT.

This chain uses TRBV27 with TRBJ2-2, with D hard to call. Germline CDR1 is MNHEY and CDR2 is SMNVEV (reference sequence). This CDR3 contains 15 residues. Between the trimmed V and J ends, which lost 3 bases and 6 bases, there was a span of 14 bases. The chain's CDR3 is CASSLETALAGELFF. Written as DNA, the CDR3 is TGTGCCAGCAGTTTGGAAACAGCGCTCGCCGGGGAGCTGTTTTTT.

V and J are TRBV28 and TRBJ2-1; 7 bases are a match to TRBD1. Germline-derived CDR1 and CDR2 are MDHEN and SYDVKM. This CDR3 contains 14 residues. With V trimmed by 6 bases and J by 2 bases, 4 bases remained unmatched. CDR3 sequence reads: CASSRGTAYNEQFF. The CDR3 DNA reads TGTGCCAGCAGCCGAGGGACAGCCTACAATGAGCAGTTCTTC.

V gene TRBV28 combines with J gene TRBJ2-5; D gene unclear. With 4 bases removed from V and 5 bases from J, the gap between germline ends came to 8 bases. CDR3 length equals 12 residues. Germline V CDR1 and CDR2: MDHEN, SYDVKM. The CDR3 sequence is CASSWVQETQYF. CDR3 in DNA: TGTGCCAGCAGTTGGGTCCAGGAGACCCAGTACTTC.

The chain links TRBV19 to TRBJ1-3, with D perhaps matching TRBD1 (5 bases). This CDR3 is built from 19 residues. The V end was cut by 1 base, the J end by 1 base, with 20 bases between. Germline CDR1 reads LNHDA; CDR2 reads SQIVND (reference sequence). The chain's CDR3 is CASSIAGRADLSSGNTIYF. For the CDR3, the DNA is TGTGCCAGTAGTATAGCGGGACGGGCAGACTTGTCGTCTGGAAACACCATATATTTT.

The rearrangement joins TRBV19 to TRBJ2-2; D could derive from TRBD1 or TRBD2 (5 bases each). The CDR3 runs to 13 residues. The germline V and J ends were trimmed by 7 bases and 3 bases, with 9 bases remaining between them. From germline, CDR1 is LNHDA and CDR2 SQIVND (reference sequence). CDR3: CASTRGDTGELFF. The CDR3 bases are TGTGCCAGTACGAGGGGAGACACCGGGGAGCTGTTTTTT.

This clone was seen only once. The V call is TRBV30, the J call TRBJ2-3; TRBD2 might be the D (6 bases). There are 16 residues in the CDR3. V lost 2 bases, J lost 2 bases, and 17 bases lay in between. The germline CDR1 and CDR2 sequences are GTSNPN and SVGIG (reference sequence). In DNA form, the CDR3 reads TGTGCCTGGAGTCCACGGGACTCCTGGGCCACAGATACGCAGTATTTT. Protein product: CAWSPRDSWATDTQYF. The complete variable domain, with remaining parts taken from reference TRBV30 and TRBJ2-3, reads SQTIHQWPATLVQPVGSPLSLECTVEGTSNPNLYWYRQAAGRGLQLLFYSVGIGQISSEVPQNLSASRPQDRQFILSSKKLLLSDSGFYLCAWSPRDSWATDTQYFGPGTRLTVL.

Details on this clone: The same CDR3 also results from other DNA sequences found in this sample. V gene TRBV7-2 combines with J gene TRBJ2-7, with a tentative D call TRBD1 (6 bases). Trimming removed 8 bases at V and 0 bases at J, with 8 bases between. The CDR3 is 12 residues long. CDR1 is SGHTA and CDR2 is FQGNSA in the germline V gene. The CDR3 nucleotides read TGTGCCAGCGGGGACAACTCCTACGAGCAGTACTTC. Protein sequence: CASGDNSYEQYF.

As to this clone: Other DNA sequences in the same sample also yield this CDR3. This rearrangement joins TRBV10-1 to TRBJ2-3; D is possibly TRBD1 or TRBD2 (5 bases each). The CDR3 runs to 13 residues. The germline CDR1 and CDR2 sequences are WNHNN and SYGVQD (reference sequence). The V gene lost 5 bases and the J gene lost 3 bases, with 9 bases spanning the gap. The chain's CDR3 is CASSRDPTDTQYF. CDR3 nucleotide sequence: TGCGCCAGCAGTCGGGACCCTACAGATACGCAGTATTTT.

This sequence joins TRBV10-3 and TRBJ1-3, with no clear D. The V end lost 2 bases, the J end lost 1 base, and 12 bases lay between the germline ends. The germline V gene has CDR1 ENHRY and CDR2 SYGVKD. The CDR3 totals 16 residues. The CDR3 region is CAISEAGGLSGNTIYF. CDR3 nucleotide sequence: TGTGCCATCAGTGAGGCCGGAGGGTTATCTGGAAACACCATATATTTT.

CDR3 in amino acids: CASSLTIYEQYF. The CDR3 nucleotides read TGTGCCAGCAGCCTCACTATCTACGAGCAGTACTTC. The V call is TRBV7-9, the J call TRBJ2-7; D unresolved. V was cut by 5 bases and J by 3 bases, with 8 bases left in between. This CDR3 comprises 12 residues. Looked up from germline, CDR1 is SEHNR and CDR2 is FQNEAQ (reference sequence).

V is TRBV6-1 and J is TRBJ1-3; D unresolved. The ends were cut back, 4 bases at V and 2 bases at J, with 15 bases in the middle. Germline V gene sequence: CDR1 MNHNS, CDR2 SASEGT. The CDR3 consists of 16 residues. The CDR3 spells CASSVRPPPTGNTIYF. The CDR3, as DNA: TGTGCCAGCAGTGTAAGACCCCCACCTACTGGAAACACCATATATTTT.

This chain links TRBV10-1 with TRBJ2-7; the D is unclear. Germline V gene data show CDR1 as WNHNN and CDR2 as SYGVQD (reference sequence). The CDR3 sequence is 15 residues long. Deletions cut 0 bases from V and 4 bases from J, with 13 bases between. DNA of the CDR3: TGCGCCAGCAGTGAGTCGGCGCTAGGATCGTACGAGCAGTACTTC. Its protein is CASSESALGSYEQYF.

This chain links TRBV5-1 with TRBJ2-7; possibly TRBD1 or TRBD2 for D (5 bases each). Trimming took 4 bases from V and 0 from J, leaving 17 bases between them. Germline V gene lookup returns CDR1 SGHRS and CDR2 YFSETQ. The CDR3 extends over 16 amino acids. The chain's CDR3 is CASSPGTPGPSYEQYF. Written as DNA, the CDR3 is TGCGCCAGCAGCCCCGGGACCCCCGGCCCCTCCTACGAGCAGTACTTC.

J is TRBJ2-1 and V is TRBV6-5; D might be TRBD1 (6 bases). Germline V CDR1 and CDR2: MNHEY, SVGAGI. Deletions cut 4 bases from V and 5 bases from J, with 15 bases between. The length of the CDR3 is 15 residues. In DNA, the CDR3 is TGTGCCAGCAGTTTCAGGAGTTGGGGGCACAATGAGCAGTTCTTC. Amino acid sequence: CASSFRSWGHNEQFF.

The chain joins TRBV5-1 to TRBJ1-2; no reliable D call. Germline V gene sequence: CDR1 SGHRS, CDR2 YFSETQ. The V gene lost 0 bases and the J gene lost 4 bases, with 10 bases spanning the gap. The CDR3 sequence is 14 residues long. The CDR3 region is CASSLAEGVYGYTF. CDR3 DNA: TGCGCCAGCAGCTTGGCGGAGGGAGTCTATGGCTACACCTTC.

The chain combines TRBV5-1 with TRBJ2-7; possible D gene TRBD1, 6 bases. The germline V gene encodes CDR1 SGHRS and CDR2 YFSETQ. V gave up 4 bases and J gave up 3 bases, with 20 bases separating them. This CDR3 spans 16 amino acids. CDR3 sequence: CASSRTPEQGSYEQYF. The CDR3 coding sequence is TGCGCCAGCAGCCGAACTCCAGAACAGGGCAGCTACGAGCAGTACTTC.

The V and J genes are TRBV9 and TRBJ2-2; 9 bases are a match to TRBD1. V dropped 1 base and J dropped 4; count of bases not matched to a gene: 8. The germline V gene encodes CDR1 SGDLS and CDR2 YYNGEE. The CDR3 is made up of 17 amino acids. The CDR3 is CASSVSGQGPSTGELFF. In DNA, the CDR3 is TGTGCCAGCAGCGTATCAGGACAGGGGCCGTCCACCGGGGAGCTGTTTTTT.

This clone was recorded only once. The V call is TRBV5-4, the J call TRBJ2-2; D unclear. With 4 bases removed from V and 4 bases from J, the gap between germline ends came to 8 bases. CDR1 is SGHNT, CDR2 YYREEE, per germline (reference sequence). The CDR3 runs 13 residues. CDR3 loop: CASSRKGTGELFF. CDR3 nucleotides: TGTGCCAGCAGCCGCAAGGGCACCGGGGAGCTGTTTTTT.

The chain couples TRBV6-6 to TRBJ1-4; D unresolved. This CDR3 has 16 amino acids. V shed 2 bases and J shed 8 bases, with 18 bases lying between them. In germline, CDR1 is MNHNY, CDR2 SVGAGI (reference sequence). The CDR3 region has the DNA TGTGCCAGCAGTTACGACGACTCGAAGGTTAGGGAAAAACTGTTTTTT. It is translated as CASSYDDSKVREKLFF.

This clone was picked up a small number of times. The chain links TRBV28 to TRBJ1-5; tentative D call: TRBD1 (5 bases). There are 12 residues in the CDR3. CDR1 MDHEN and CDR2 SYDVKM come from the germline V gene. V gave up 7 bases and J gave up 9 bases, with 13 bases separating them. The CDR3 coding sequence is TGTGCCAGCACCAGGGCTAAAAGGCCCCAGCATTTT. Translation gives CASTRAKRPQHF. The full variable domain, completed using reference TRBV28 and TRBJ1-5, is DVKVTQSSRYLVKRTGEKVFLECVQDMDHENMFWYRQDPGLGLRLIYFSYDVKMKEKGDIPEGYSVSREKKERFSLILESASTNQTSMYLCASTRAKRPQHFGDGTRLSIL.